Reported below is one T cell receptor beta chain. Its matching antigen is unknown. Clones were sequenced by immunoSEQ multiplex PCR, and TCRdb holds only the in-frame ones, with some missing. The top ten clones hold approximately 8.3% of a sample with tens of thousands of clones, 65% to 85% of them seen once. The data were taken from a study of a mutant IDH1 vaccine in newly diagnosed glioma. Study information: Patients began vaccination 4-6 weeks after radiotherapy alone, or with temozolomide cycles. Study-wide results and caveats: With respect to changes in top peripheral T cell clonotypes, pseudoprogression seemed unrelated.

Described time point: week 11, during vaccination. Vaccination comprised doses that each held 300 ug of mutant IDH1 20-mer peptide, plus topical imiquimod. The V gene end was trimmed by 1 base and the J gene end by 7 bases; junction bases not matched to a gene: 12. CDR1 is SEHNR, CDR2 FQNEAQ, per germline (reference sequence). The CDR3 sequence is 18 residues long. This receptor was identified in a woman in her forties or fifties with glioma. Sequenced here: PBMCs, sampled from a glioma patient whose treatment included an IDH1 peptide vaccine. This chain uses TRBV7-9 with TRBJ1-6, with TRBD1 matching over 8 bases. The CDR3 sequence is CASSLVLTARQGNSPLHF. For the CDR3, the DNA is TGTGCCAGCAGCTTAGTTCTGACAGCAAGACAGGGGAATTCACCCCTCCACTTT.